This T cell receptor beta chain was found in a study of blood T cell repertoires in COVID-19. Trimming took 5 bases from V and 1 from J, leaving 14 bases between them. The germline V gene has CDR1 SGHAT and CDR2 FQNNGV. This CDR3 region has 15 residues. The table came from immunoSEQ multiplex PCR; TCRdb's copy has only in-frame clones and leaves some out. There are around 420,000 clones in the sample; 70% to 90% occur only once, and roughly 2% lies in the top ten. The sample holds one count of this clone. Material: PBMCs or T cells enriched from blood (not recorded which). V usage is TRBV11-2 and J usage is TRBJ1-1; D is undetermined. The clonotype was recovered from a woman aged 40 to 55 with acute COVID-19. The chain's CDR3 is CASSPYYTQNTEAFF. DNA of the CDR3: TGTGCCAGCAGCCCGTACTACACACAGAACACTGAAGCTTTCTTT.